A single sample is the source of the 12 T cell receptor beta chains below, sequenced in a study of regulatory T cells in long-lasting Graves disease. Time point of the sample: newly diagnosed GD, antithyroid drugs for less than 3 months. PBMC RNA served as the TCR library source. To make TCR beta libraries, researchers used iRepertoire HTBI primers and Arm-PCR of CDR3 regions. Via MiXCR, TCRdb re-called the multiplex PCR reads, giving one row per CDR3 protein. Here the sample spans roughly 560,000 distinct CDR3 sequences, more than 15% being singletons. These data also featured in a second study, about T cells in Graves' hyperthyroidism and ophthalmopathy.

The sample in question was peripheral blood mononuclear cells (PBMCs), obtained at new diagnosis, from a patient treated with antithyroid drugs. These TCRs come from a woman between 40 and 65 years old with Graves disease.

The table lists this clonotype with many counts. In nucleotides, the CDR3 is TGTGCCAGCAGTTTCACGACGGCCCTTCTAGGCACTGAAGCTTTCTTT. This codes for CASSFTTALLGTEAFF. The chain combines TRBV12-3 or TRBV12-4 with TRBJ1-1; D unclear. This CDR3 is built from 16 residues. V was shortened by 3 bases and J by 4 bases, with 18 bases between the two germline ends.

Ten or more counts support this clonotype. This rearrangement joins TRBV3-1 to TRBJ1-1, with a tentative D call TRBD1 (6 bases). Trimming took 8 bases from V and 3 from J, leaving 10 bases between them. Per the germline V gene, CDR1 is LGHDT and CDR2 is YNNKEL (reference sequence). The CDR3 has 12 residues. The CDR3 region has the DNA TGTGCCAGCTCCGACAGGTACACTGAAGCTTTCTTT. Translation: CASSDRYTEAFF.

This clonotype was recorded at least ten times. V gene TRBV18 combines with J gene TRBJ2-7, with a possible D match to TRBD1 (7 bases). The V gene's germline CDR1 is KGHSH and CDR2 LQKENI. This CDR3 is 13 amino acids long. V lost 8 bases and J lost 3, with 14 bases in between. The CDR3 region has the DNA TGTGCCAGCCGCGGGACAGAAAGCTACGAGCAGTACTTC. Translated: CASRGTESYEQYF.

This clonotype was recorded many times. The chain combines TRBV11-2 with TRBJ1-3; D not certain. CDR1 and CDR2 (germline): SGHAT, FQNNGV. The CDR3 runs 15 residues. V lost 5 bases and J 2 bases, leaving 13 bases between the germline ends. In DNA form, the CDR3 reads TGTGCCAGCAGCCAGGCCCCAGCGACTGGAAACACCATATATTTT. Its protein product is CASSQAPATGNTIYF.

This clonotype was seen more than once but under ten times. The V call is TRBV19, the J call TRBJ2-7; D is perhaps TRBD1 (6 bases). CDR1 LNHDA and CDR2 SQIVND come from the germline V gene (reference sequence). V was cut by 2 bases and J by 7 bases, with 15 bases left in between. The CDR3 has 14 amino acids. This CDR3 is CASSIMTGVLEQYF. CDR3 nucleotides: TGTGCCAGTAGTATAATGACAGGAGTCTTGGAGCAGTACTTC.

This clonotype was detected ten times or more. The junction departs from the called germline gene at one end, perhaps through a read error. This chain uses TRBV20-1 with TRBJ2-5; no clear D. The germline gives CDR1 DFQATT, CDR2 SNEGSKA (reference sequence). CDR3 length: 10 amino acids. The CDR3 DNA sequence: TGCAGTGCTCGAGAGGAGACCCAGTACTTC. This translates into CSAREETQYF.

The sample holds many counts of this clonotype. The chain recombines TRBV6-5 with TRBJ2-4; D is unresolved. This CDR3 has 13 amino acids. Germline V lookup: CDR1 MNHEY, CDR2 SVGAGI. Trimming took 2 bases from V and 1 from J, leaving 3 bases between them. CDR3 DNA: TGTGCCAGCAGTTACAGGGCCAAAAACATTCAGTACTTC. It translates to CASSYRAKNIQYF.

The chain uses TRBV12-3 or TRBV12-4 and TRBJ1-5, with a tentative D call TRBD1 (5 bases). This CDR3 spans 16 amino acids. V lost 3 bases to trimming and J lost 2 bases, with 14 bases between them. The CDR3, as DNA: TGTGCCAGCAGTTTCGCGGAGGGGCGCGGCAATCAGCCCCAGCATTTT. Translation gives CASSFAEGRGNQPQHF.

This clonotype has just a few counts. The chain's CDR3 is CASSLWVQETQYF. As DNA, the CDR3 is TGTGCCAGCAGCTTGTGGGTCCAAGAGACCCAGTACTTC. V gene TRBV5-6 combines with J gene TRBJ2-5; the D is unclear. V was pared by 1 base and J by 1 base, with 5 bases between. Germline V gene lookup returns CDR1 SGHDT and CDR2 YYEEEE. This CDR3 has 13 residues.

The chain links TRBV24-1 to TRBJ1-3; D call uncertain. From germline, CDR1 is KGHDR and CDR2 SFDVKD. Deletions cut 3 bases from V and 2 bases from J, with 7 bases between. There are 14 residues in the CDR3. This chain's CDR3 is CATSDRTAGNTIYF. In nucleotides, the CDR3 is TGTGCCACCAGTGATCGTACGGCTGGAAACACCATATATTTT.

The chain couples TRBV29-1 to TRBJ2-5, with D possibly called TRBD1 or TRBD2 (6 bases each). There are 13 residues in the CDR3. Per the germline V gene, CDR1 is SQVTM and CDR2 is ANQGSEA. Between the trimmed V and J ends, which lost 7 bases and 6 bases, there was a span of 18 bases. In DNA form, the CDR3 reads TGCAGCGGGGGCACGGGGGCGGGGAAGACCCAGTACTTC. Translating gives CSGGTGAGKTQYF. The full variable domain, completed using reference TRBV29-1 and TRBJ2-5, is SAVISQKPSRDICQRGTSLTIQCQVDSQVTMMFWYRQQPGQSLTLIATANQGSEATYESGFVIDKFPISRPNLTFSTLTVSNMSPEDSSIYLCSGGTGAGKTQYFGPGTRLLVL.

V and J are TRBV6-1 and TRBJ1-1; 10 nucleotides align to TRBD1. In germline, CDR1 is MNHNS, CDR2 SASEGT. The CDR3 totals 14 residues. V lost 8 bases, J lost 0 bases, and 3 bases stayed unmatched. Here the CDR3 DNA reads TGTGCCAGCCGGGACAGGGGAATGAACACTGAAGCTTTCTTT. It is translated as CASRDRGMNTEAFF.